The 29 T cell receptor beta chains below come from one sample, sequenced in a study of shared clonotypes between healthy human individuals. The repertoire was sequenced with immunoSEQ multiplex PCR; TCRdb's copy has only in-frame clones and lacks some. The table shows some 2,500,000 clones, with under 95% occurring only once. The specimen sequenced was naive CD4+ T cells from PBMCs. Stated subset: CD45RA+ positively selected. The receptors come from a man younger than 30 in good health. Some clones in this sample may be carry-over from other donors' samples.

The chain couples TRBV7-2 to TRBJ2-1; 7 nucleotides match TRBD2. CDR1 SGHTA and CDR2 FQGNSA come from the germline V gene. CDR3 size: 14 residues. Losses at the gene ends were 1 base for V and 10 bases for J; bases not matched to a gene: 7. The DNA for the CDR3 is TGTGCCAGCAGCTTAGGGGGAGGGCCTAGGGAGCAGTTCTTC. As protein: CASSLGGGPREQFF.

The CDR3 spells CASSSWTSGISNNEQFF. CDR3 coding DNA: TGTGCCAGCAGCTCTTGGACTAGCGGGATTAGCAACAATGAGCAGTTCTTC. The V call is TRBV9, the J call TRBJ2-1; 12 positions agree with TRBD2. Germline CDR1 reads SGDLS; CDR2 reads YYNGEE. V shed 4 bases, J shed 5 bases, and the junction held 10 bases outside the gene matches. There are 17 residues in the CDR3.

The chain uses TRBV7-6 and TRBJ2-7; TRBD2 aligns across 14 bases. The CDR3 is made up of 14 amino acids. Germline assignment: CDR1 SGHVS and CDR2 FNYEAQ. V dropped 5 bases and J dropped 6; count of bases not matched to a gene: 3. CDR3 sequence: CASSQGTSGSEQYF. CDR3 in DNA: TGTGCCAGCAGCCAAGGGACTAGCGGGAGCGAGCAGTACTTC.

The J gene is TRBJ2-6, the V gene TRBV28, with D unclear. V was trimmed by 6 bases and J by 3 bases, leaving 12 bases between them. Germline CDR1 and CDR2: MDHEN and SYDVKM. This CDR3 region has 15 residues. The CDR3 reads CASSPTWGGANVLTF. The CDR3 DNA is TGTGCCAGCAGCCCCACATGGGGTGGGGCCAACGTCCTGACTTTC. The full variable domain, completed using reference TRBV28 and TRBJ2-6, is DVKVTQSSRYLVKRTGEKVFLECVQDMDHENMFWYRQDPGLGLRLIYFSYDVKMKEKGDIPEGYSVSREKKERFSLILESASTNQTSMYLCASSPTWGGANVLTFGAGSRLTVL.

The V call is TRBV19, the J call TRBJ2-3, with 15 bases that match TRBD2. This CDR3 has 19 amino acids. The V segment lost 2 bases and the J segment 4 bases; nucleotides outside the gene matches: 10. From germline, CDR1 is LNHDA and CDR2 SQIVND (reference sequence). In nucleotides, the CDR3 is TGTGCCAGTAGTATACCCTCCGGACTAGCGGGAGGGCCCCCAGATACGCAGTATTTT. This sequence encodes CASSIPSGLAGGPPDTQYF.

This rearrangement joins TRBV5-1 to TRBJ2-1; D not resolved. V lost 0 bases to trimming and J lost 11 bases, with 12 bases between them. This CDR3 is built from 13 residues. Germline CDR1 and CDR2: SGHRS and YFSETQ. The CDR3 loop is CASSLEGVPQQFF. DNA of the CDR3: TGCGCCAGCAGCTTGGAAGGCGTTCCTCAGCAGTTCTTC. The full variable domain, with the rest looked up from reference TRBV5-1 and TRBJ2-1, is KAGVTQTPRYLIKTRGQQVTLSCSPISGHRSVSWYQQTPGQGLQFLFEYFSETQRNKGNFPGRFSGRQFSNSRSEMNVSTLELGDSALYLCASSLEGVPQQFFGPGTRLTVL.

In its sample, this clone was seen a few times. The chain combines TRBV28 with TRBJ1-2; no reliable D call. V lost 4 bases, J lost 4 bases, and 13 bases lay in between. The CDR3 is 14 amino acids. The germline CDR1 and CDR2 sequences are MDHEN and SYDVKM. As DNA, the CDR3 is TGTGCCAGCAGTTCACCAGGCCTCTCCTATGGCTACACCTTC. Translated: CASSSPGLSYGYTF.

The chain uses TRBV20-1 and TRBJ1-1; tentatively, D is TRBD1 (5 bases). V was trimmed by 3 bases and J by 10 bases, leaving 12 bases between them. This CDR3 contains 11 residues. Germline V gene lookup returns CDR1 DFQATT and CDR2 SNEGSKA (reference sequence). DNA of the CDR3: TGCAGTGCTAGGCAGGGAGGTACAGCTTTCTTT. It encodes CSARQGGTAFF.

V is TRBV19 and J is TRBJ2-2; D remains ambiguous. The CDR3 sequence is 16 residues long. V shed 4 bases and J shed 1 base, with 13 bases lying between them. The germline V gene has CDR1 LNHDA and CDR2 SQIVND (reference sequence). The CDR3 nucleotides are TGTGCCAGTAGTACTTTCCGGCAGGTGAACACCGGGGAGCTGTTTTTT. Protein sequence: CASSTFRQVNTGELFF. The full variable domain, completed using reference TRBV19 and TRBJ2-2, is DGGITQSPKYLFRKEGQNVTLSCEQNLNHDAMYWYRQDPGQGLRLIYYSQIVNDFQKGDIAEGYSVSREKKESFPLTVTSAQKNPTAFYLCASSTFRQVNTGELFFGEGSRLTVL.

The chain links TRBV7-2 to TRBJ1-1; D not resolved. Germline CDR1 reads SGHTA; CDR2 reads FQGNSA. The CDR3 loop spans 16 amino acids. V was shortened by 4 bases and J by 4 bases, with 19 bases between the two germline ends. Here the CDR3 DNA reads TGTGCCAGCAGCTCACTTGGACCCTTCAGTGGCACTGAAGCTTTCTTT. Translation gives CASSSLGPFSGTEAFF.

CDR3 DNA sequence: TGCGCCAGCAGCTTGGCGCAGCGGGAGGCTGGAGAAGCCTACGAGCAGTACTTC. Translating it yields CASSLAQREAGEAYEQYF. V and J are TRBV5-1 and TRBJ2-7, with TRBD2 matching 9 bases. V trimming: 0 bases; J trimming: 2 bases; junction bases outside the gene matches: 12. The CDR3 covers 18 residues. CDR1 is SGHRS and CDR2 is YFSETQ in the germline V gene.

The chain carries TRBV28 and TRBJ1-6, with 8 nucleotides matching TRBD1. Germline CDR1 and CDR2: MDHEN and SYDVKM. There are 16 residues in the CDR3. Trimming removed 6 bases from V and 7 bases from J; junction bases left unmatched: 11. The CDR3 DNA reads TGTGCCAGCAGCCCAACAGGGGGGCGAACCAATTCACCCCTCCACTTT. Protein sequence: CASSPTGGRTNSPLHF.

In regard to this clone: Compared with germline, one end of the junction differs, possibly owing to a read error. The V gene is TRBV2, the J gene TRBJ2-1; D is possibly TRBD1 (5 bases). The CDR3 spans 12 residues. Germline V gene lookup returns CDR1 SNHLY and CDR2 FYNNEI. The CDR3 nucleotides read TGTGCCAGCAGTGGACAGATAACTAAAAACGTCTTC. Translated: CASSGQITKNVF. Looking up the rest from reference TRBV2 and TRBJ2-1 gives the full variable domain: EPEVTQTPSHQVTQMGQEVILRCVPISNHLYFYWYRQILGQKVEFLVSFYNNEISEKSEIFDDQFSVERPDGSNFTLKIRSTKLEDSAMYFCASSGQITKNVFGPGTRLTVL.

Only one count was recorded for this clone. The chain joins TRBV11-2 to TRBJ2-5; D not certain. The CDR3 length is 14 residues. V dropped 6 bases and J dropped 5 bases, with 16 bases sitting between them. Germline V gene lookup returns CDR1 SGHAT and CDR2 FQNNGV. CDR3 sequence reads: CASSPRAPPETQYF. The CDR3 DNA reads TGTGCCAGCAGTCCAAGGGCGCCCCCGGAGACCCAGTACTTC.

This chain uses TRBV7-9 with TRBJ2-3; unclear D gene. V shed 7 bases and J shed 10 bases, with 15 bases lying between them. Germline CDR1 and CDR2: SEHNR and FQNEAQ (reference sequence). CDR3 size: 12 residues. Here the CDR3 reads CASTLDPGAQYF. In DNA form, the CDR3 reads TGTGCCAGCACCCTAGACCCTGGGGCGCAGTATTTT.

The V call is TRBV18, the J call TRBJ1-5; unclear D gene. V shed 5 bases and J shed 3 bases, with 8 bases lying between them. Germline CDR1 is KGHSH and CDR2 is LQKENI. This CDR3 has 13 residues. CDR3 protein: CASSDTLNQPQHF. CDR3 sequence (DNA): TGTGCCAGCTCAGACACCCTCAATCAGCCCCAGCATTTT.

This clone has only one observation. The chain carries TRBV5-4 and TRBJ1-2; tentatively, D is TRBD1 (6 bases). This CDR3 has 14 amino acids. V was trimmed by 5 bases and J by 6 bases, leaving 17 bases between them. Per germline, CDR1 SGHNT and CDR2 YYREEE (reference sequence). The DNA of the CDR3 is TGTGCCAGCAGACTTACTCGACAGGATAATGGCTACACCTTC. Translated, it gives CASRLTRQDNGYTF.

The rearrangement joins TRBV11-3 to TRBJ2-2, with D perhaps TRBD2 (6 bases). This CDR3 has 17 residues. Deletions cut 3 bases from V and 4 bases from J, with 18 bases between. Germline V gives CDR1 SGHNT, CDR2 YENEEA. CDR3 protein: CASSLGGPRSGTGELFF. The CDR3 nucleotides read TGTGCCAGCAGCTTGGGGGGTCCGAGGTCGGGCACCGGGGAGCTGTTTTTT.

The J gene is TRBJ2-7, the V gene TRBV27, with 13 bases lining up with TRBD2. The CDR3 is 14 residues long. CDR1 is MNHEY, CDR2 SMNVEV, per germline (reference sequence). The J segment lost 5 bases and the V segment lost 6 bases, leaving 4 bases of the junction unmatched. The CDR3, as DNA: TGTGCCAGCAGGACTAGCGGGAGGATCGACGAGCAGTACTTC. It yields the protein CASRTSGRIDEQYF.

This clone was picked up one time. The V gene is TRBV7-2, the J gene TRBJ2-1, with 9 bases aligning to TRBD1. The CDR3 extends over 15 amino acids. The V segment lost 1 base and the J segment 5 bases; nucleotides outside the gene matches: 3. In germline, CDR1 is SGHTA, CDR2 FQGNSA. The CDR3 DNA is TGTGCCAGCAGCTTAGACAGGGGGCAACACAATGAGCAGTTCTTC. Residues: CASSLDRGQHNEQFF.

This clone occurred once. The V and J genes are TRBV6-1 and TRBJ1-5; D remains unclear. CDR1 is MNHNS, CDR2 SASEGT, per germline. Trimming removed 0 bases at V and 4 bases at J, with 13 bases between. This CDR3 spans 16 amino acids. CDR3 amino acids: CASSEATLRVNQPQHF. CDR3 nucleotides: TGTGCCAGCAGTGAAGCGACTCTTAGGGTAAATCAGCCCCAGCATTTT.

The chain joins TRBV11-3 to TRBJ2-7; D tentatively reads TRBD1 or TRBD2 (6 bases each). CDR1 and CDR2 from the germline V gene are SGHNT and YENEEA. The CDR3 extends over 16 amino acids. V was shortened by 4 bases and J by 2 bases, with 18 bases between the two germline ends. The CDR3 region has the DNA TGTGCCAGCAGCTCAAATGGCGGGACAACTACCTACGAGCAGTACTTC. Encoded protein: CASSSNGGTTTYEQYF.

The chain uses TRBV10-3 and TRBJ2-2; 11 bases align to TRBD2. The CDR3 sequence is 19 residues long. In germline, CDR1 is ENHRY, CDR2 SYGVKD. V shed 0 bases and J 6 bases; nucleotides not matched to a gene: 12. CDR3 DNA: TGTGCCATCAGTGAGTCGAAGACTAGCGGGATCAGATGGGCCGGGGAGCTGTTTTTT. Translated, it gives CAISESKTSGIRWAGELFF.

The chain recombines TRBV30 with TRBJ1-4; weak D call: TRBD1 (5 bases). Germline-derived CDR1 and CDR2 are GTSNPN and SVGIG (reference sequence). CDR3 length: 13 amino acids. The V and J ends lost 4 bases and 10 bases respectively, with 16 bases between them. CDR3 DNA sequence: TGTGCCTGGAAACGGGGCCTAAAGGGAAAACTGTTTTTT. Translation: CAWKRGLKGKLFF.

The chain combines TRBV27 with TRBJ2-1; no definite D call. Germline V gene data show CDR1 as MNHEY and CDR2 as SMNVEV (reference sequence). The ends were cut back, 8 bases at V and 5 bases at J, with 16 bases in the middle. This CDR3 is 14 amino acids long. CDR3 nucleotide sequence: TGTGCCAGCGGATCCTATCGAGCAGACAATGAGCAGTTCTTC. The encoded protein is CASGSYRADNEQFF.

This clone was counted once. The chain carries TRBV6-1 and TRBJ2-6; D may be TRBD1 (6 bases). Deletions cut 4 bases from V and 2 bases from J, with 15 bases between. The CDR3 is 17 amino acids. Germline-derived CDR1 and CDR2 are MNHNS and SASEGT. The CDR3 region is CASSVTGFGPGANVLTF. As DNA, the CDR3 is TGTGCCAGCAGTGTCACAGGGTTCGGCCCTGGGGCCAACGTCCTGACTTTC.

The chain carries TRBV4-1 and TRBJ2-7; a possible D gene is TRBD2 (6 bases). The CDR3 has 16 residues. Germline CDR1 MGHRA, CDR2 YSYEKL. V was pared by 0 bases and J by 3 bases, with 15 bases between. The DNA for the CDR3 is TGCGCCAGCAGCCAAGATCTGGTCGCGGGAAGCTACGAGCAGTACTTC. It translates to CASSQDLVAGSYEQYF.

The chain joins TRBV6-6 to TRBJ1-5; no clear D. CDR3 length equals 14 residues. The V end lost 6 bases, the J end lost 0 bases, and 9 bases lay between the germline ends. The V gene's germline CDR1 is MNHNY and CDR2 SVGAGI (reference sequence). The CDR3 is CASRYRDSNQPQHF. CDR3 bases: TGTGCCAGCAGGTACCGAGATAGCAATCAGCCCCAGCATTTT.

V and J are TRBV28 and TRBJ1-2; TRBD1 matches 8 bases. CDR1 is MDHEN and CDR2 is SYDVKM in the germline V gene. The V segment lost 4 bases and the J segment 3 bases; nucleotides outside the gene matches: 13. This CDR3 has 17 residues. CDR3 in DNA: TGTGCCAGCAGTTACCCCCAAGGGGGGGGACAGGACTATGGCTACACCTTC. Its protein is CASSYPQGGGQDYGYTF.